This T cell receptor (beta chain) appears in the sequencing data of a study of T-cell memory formation after mild COVID-19. About the study: TCR clusters were mostly confined to one donor each.

V was trimmed by 0 bases and J by 5 bases, leaving 8 bases between them. This CDR3 spans 13 amino acids. Germline loops: CDR1 SGHKS, CDR2 YYEKEE (reference sequence). TCRdb reanalysed the 5' RACE reads using MiXCR and keeps one entry per CDR3 protein. The data show hundreds of thousands of distinct CDR3 sequences, with less than 20% seen just once and 3.5% held by the top ten. Findings of the study overall: Some responding clones appeared in pre-infection memory, suggesting cross-reactive memory joined. Later expanders leaned CD4+, whereas day 15 to 85 contracting clones were balanced CD4/CD8. Day 37-peaking second-wave clones had unconfirmed SARS-CoV-2 specificity.

In this sample, this clonotype turned up a few times. No antigen is known for it. The TCR comes from a man between 18 and 35 years old who had mild COVID-19 (a few samples of this study predate the infection). Cell type and time point are not known. The sample consisted of PBMCs or a T cell subset sorted from them (not recorded which). This chain connects TRBV5-5 to TRBJ1-2; D possibly corresponds to TRBD1 (5 bases). CDR3 in amino acids: CASSLGQPYGYTF. The CDR3, as DNA: TGTGCCAGCAGCTTGGGACAGCCGTATGGCTACACCTTC.